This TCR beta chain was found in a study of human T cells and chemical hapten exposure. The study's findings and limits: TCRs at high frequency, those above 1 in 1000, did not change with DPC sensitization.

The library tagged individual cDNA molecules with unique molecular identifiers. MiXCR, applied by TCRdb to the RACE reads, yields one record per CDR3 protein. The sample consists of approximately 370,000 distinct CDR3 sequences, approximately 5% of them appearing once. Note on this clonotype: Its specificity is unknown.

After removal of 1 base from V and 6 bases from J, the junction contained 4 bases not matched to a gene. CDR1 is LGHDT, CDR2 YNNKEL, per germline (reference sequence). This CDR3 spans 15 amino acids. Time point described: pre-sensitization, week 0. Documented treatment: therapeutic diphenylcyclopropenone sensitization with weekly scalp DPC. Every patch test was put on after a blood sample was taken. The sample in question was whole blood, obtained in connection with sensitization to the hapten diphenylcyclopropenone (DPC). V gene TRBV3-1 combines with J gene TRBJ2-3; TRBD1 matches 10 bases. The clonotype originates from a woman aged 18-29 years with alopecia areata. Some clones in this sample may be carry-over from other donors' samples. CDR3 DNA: TGTGCCAGCAGCCAAGGGGGGACAGGGGTGGATACGCAGTATTTT. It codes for CASSQGGTGVDTQYF.